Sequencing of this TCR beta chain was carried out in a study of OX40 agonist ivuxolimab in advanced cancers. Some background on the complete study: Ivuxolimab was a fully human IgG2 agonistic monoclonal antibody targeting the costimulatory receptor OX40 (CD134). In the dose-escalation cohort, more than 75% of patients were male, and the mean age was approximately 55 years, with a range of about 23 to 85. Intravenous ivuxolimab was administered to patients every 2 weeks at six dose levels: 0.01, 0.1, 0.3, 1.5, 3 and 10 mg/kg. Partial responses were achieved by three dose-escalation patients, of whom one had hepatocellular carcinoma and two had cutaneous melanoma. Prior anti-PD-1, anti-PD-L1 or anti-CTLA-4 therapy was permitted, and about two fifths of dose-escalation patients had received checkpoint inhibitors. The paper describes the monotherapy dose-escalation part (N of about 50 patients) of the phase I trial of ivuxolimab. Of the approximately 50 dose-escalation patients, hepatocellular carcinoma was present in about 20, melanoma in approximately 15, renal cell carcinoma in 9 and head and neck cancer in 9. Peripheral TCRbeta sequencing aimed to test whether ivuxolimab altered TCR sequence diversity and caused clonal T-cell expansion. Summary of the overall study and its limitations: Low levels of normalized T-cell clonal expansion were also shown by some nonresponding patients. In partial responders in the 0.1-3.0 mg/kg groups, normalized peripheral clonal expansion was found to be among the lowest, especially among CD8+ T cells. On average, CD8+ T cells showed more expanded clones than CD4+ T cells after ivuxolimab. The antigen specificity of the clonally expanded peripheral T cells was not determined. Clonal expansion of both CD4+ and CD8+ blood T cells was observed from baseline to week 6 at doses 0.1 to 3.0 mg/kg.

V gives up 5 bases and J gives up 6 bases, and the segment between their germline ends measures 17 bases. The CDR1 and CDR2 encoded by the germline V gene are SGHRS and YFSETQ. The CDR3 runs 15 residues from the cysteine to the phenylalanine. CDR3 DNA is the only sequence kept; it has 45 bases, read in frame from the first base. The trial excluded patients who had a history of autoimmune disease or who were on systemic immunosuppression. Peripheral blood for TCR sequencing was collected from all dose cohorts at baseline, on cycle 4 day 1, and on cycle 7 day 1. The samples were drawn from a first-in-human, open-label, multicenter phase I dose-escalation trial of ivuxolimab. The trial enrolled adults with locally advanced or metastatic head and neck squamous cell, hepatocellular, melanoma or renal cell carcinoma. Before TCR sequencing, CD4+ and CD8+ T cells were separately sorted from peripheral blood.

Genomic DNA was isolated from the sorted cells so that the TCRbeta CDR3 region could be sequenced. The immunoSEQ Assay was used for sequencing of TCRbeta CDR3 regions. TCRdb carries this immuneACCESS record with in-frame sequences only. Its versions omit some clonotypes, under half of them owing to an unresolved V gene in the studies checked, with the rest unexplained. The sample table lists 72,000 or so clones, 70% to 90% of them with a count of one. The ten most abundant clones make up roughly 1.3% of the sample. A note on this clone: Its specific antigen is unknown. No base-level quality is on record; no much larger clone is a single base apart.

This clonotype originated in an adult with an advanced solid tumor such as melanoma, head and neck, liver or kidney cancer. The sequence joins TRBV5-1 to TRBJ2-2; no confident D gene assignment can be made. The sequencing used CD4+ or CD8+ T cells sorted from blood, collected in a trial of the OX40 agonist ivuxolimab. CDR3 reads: CASRVFSEVAGELFF. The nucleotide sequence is TGCGCCAGCAGGGTCTTCTCCGAAGTCGCCGGGGAGCTGTTTTTT.